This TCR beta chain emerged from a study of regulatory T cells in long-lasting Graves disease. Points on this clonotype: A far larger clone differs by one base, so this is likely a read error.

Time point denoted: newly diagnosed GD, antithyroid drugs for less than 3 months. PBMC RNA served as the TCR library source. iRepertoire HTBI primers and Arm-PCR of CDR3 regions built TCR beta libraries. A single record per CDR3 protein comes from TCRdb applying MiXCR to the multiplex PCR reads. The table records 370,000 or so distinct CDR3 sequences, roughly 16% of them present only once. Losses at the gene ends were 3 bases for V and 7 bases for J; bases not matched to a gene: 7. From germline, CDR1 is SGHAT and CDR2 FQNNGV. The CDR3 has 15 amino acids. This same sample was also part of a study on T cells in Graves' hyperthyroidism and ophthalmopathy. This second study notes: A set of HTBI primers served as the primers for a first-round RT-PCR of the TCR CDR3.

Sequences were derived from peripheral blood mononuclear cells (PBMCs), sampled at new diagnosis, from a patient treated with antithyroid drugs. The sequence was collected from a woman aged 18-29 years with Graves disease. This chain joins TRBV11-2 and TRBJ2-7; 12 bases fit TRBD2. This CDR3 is CASSFTSGGIDEQYF. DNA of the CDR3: TGTGCCAGCAGCTTTACTAGCGGGGGGATCGATGAGCAGTACTTC.